This T cell receptor beta chain derives from a study of T cell repertoires in cytomegalovirus infection. About the research overall: Both recently identified HLA-C-restricted and well-studied HLA-B-restricted CMV epitopes were used in the study. Evidence of both CMV infection and a matching HLA type came from public TCR beta signatures. The study, taken as a whole, reports: People with CMV and the relevant HLA were identified by cumulative public TCR beta family frequency. HLA-C-restricted CMV clonotypes gave the most frequent clonotype in two of eight donors.

Of note for this clonotype: Antigen specificity is unknown. One junction end does not reproduce the germline sequence, and a read error may be involved.

The V gene's germline CDR1 is MNHEY and CDR2 SVGAGI. The CDR3 extends over 16 amino acids. A single record per CDR3 protein comes from TCRdb applying MiXCR to the reads. The profile shows approximately 300,000 distinct CDR3 sequences, 20% to 25% of them singletons. The material was cultured PBMCs, obtained from culture after CMV antigen stimulation. The V call is TRBV6-5, the J call TRBJ2-4; possibly TRBD1 for D (6 bases). The receptor was isolated from a human donor in good health (CMV status not recorded). Some clones in this sample may be carry-over from other donors' samples. CDR3 DNA: TGTGCCAGCAGTTTTGGGTACGGTGGGGGCAAAAACGTTCAGTACTTC. It is translated as CASSFGYGGGKNVQYF.